Listed below are T cell receptor beta chains from one sample, sequenced in a study of shared clonotypes between healthy human individuals. The repertoire was sequenced with immunoSEQ multiplex PCR; TCRdb's copy has only in-frame clones and lacks some. This table has 600,000 or so clones, 85% to 95% appearing once. Sequencing used naive CD8+ T cells sorted from blood. The receptors derive from a woman aged 25 to 45 in good health. Each CDR3 is given with its conserved first and last residue.

V	J	CDR3
TRBV9	TRBJ1-4	CASRGPTNEKLFF
TRBV20-1	TRBJ1-1	CSLGRNTEAFF
TRBV10-2	TRBJ1-2	CASSGYRGQNYGYTF
TRBV27	TRBJ2-7	CASSLLLAGGSYEQYF
TRBV11-2	TRBJ1-1	CASSLGSGPTEAFF
TRBV27	TRBJ2-5	CASGGLAETQYF
TRBV11-2	TRBJ1-3	CASSYGTEAGNTIYF
TRBV6-5	TRBJ2-6	CASRDRGSGANVLTF
TRBV27	TRBJ2-7	CASSFTGQNEQYF
TRBV28	TRBJ2-7	CASGYYEQYF
TRBV13	TRBJ2-6	CASSLESLAGVRGANVLTF
TRBV5-6	TRBJ2-5	CASSSPGVEETQYF
TRBV4-1	TRBJ2-1	CASSQDLIGLAGYNEQFF
TRBV7-9	TRBJ2-5	CASSLGEGTQYF
TRBV19	TRBJ1-5	CASSITGYSNQPQHF
TRBV6-5	TRBJ2-7	CASSGRDSSYEQYF
TRBV4-1	TRBJ1-1	CASSRDSEAFF
TRBV9	TRBJ1-4	CASSADGLEKLFF
TRBV27	TRBJ2-7	CASSFTSTSGGSYYEQYF
TRBV29-1	TRBJ1-1	CSATAGPGNTEAFF
TRBV5-1	TRBJ2-7	CASSFGVAYEQYF
TRBV6-6	TRBJ1-4	CASMGRESSLEKLFF
TRBV19	TRBJ2-1	CASSVDLAGEYNEQFF
TRBV6-5	TRBJ2-7	CASSWTGDSYEQYF
TRBV27	TRBJ2-7	CASSLGTSGTSIDEQYF
TRBV13	TRBJ2-3	CASQTIVEDTDTQYF
TRBV27	.	CASSLTSRYEQYF